One and the same sample provided the 29 T cell receptor beta chains below, sequenced in a study of OX40 agonist ivuxolimab in advanced cancers. The table came from immunoSEQ multiplex PCR; TCRdb's copy has only in-frame clones and leaves some out. The sample records more than 65,000 clones, about 88% being singletons. The sequences come from CD4+ or CD8+ T cells sorted from blood, collected in a trial of the OX40 agonist ivuxolimab. These receptors were obtained from an adult with an advanced solid tumor such as melanoma, head and neck, liver or kidney cancer.

The V call is TRBV4-1, the J call TRBJ2-1; D unresolved. This CDR3 is 12 amino acids long. Looked up from germline, CDR1 is MGHRA and CDR2 is YSYEKL. Trimming left V 4 bases short and J 9 bases short, with 10 bases between. The CDR3 protein is CASSRWSGEQFF. The CDR3 nucleotides are TGCGCCAGCAGCCGCTGGAGTGGTGAGCAGTTCTTC.

The rearrangement links TRBV5-1 to TRBJ2-6; 9 bases line up with TRBD2. With V trimmed by 6 bases and J by 0 bases, 7 bases remained unmatched. Germline lookup yields CDR1 SGHRS and CDR2 YFSETQ. The CDR3 has 17 amino acids. CDR3 loop: CASTWAGGPSGANVLTF. The CDR3 DNA reads as TGCGCCAGCACCTGGGCGGGGGGGCCCTCTGGGGCCAACGTCCTGACTTTC.

The chain employs TRBV28 and TRBJ2-1; unclear D gene. V was clipped by 5 bases and J by 2 bases, with 19 bases between them. Germline values: CDR1 MDHEN, CDR2 SYDVKM. CDR3 size: 17 residues. CDR3 region: CASSQPIGSHTYNEQFF. CDR3 in DNA: TGTGCCAGCAGTCAACCGATTGGGTCTCATACCTACAATGAGCAGTTCTTC.

The chain carries TRBV19 and TRBJ2-7; weak D call: TRBD1 (6 bases). The CDR3 totals 15 residues. Germline values: CDR1 LNHDA, CDR2 SQIVND (reference sequence). Trimming pared 5 bases from V and 2 bases from J, leaving 16 bases between. CDR3 sequence: CASSSPTTGTYEQYF. CDR3 DNA: TGTGCCAGTAGTTCCCCGACCACAGGGACCTACGAGCAGTACTTC.

CDR3 DNA sequence: TGCAGCGTTGAATCTGTGGGTAACACTGAAGCTTTCTTT. Translating gives CSVESVGNTEAFF. The rearrangement joins TRBV29-1 to TRBJ1-1; D ambiguous. Germline-derived CDR1 and CDR2 are SQVTM and ANQGSEA. This CDR3 comprises 13 residues. V was pared by 2 bases and J by 2 bases, with 9 bases between.

V gene TRBV2 combines with J gene TRBJ2-7; weak D call: TRBD2 (6 bases). The germline V and J ends were trimmed by 7 bases and 7 bases, with 23 bases remaining between them. Germline V gene data show CDR1 as SNHLY and CDR2 as FYNNEI. The CDR3 is 15 residues long. The CDR3 DNA sequence: TGTGCCAGCACCCTAAGGAGGGGCCCTTTAGGGGAGCAGTACTTC. This encodes CASTLRRGPLGEQYF. Together with reference TRBV2 and TRBJ2-7, the CDR3 gives the full variable domain: EPEVTQTPSHQVTQMGQEVILRCVPISNHLYFYWYRQILGQKVEFLVSFYNNEISEKSEIFDDQFSVERPDGSNFTLKIRSTKLEDSAMYFCASTLRRGPLGEQYFGPGTRLTVT.

The chain is built from TRBV20-1 and TRBJ2-7; 7 bases map to TRBD1. V shed 5 bases and J 3 bases; nucleotides not matched to a gene: 1. Germline CDR1 is DFQATT and CDR2 is SNEGSKA (reference sequence). CDR3 length: 11 amino acids. The CDR3 loop reads CSAGTVYEQYF. The CDR3 DNA reads as TGCAGTGCTGGGACAGTCTACGAGCAGTACTTC.

The chain links TRBV15 to TRBJ2-2; 8 bases match TRBD2. This CDR3 is built from 15 residues. V trimming: 1 base; J trimming: 5 bases; junction bases outside the gene matches: 3. In germline, CDR1 is LNHNV, CDR2 YYDKDF (reference sequence). The CDR3 DNA follows: TGTGCCACCAGCAGAGTTGGCGGGGGGACCGGGGAGCTGTTTTTT. This translates into CATSRVGGGTGELFF.

This chain links TRBV19 with TRBJ2-3; the D gene is possibly TRBD2 (6 bases). The CDR3 contains 13 residues. From germline, CDR1 is LNHDA and CDR2 SQIVND (reference sequence). Trimming took off 3 bases at V and 5 bases at J, with 9 bases between the two ends. CDR3 amino acids: CASSIGGGDTQYF. The CDR3 DNA follows: TGTGCCAGTAGTATCGGGGGTGGAGATACGCAGTATTTT.

This chain joins TRBV19 and TRBJ1-5, with 9 bases aligning to TRBD1. The CDR3 length is 16 residues. Unmatched junction bases numbered 7, after V lost 6 bases and J lost 1 base. Germline CDR1 is LNHDA and CDR2 is SQIVND (reference sequence). CDR3 sequence (DNA): TGTGCCAGTAGGGCAAGGACAGGGGAGAGCAATCAGCCCCAGCATTTT. As protein: CASRARTGESNQPQHF.

This sequence joins TRBV19 and TRBJ2-5; D may match TRBD1 or TRBD2 (5 bases each). Germline CDR1 and CDR2: LNHDA and SQIVND (reference sequence). This CDR3 spans 16 amino acids. The V and J ends lost 8 bases and 0 bases respectively, with 19 bases between them. Written as DNA, the CDR3 is TGTGCCAGTTCACGGGACCTCATTTGGTACCAAGAGACCCAGTACTTC. This sequence encodes CASSRDLIWYQETQYF.

This clone was detected only once. The chain uses TRBV28 and TRBJ1-5; a possible D gene is TRBD1 (5 bases). CDR1 and CDR2 from the germline V gene are MDHEN and SYDVKM. V was pared by 7 bases and J by 1 base, with 14 bases between. CDR3 length: 15 amino acids. The CDR3 region has the DNA TGTGCCAGCATGCCGGGCGGGACGAGCAATCAGCCCCAGCATTTT. Amino acids: CASMPGGTSNQPQHF. Using reference TRBV28 and TRBJ1-5 for the parts outside the CDR3, the full variable domain is DVKVTQSSRYLVKRTGEKVFLECVQDMDHENMFWYRQDPGLGLRLIYFSYDVKMKEKGDIPEGYSVSREKKERFSLILESASTNQTSMYLCASMPGGTSNQPQHFGDGTRLSIL.

This clone was detected only once. This chain joins TRBV25-1 and TRBJ2-1, with 7 bases aligning to TRBD2. V lost 3 bases and J lost 4; bases outside the gene matches: 9. The CDR3 has 16 amino acids. The germline V gene encodes CDR1 MGHDK and CDR2 SYGVNS. The CDR3 reads CASSDSGGGPYNEQFF. The CDR3 bases are TGTGCCAGCAGTGACTCGGGGGGAGGCCCTTACAATGAGCAGTTCTTC.

The count of this clone is one. V gene TRBV28 combines with J gene TRBJ2-3, with TRBD2 matching 8 bases. The CDR3 is 13 amino acids. Looked up from germline, CDR1 is MDHEN and CDR2 is SYDVKM. The ends lost 3 bases at V and 11 bases at J; junction bases unmatched: 7. CDR3 region: CASSLSGRERQYF. CDR3 coding DNA: TGTGCCAGCAGTTTGTCCGGGAGGGAGCGGCAGTATTTT. The variable domain in full, with the rest retrieved from reference TRBV28 and TRBJ2-3, is DVKVTQSSRYLVKRTGEKVFLECVQDMDHENMFWYRQDPGLGLRLIYFSYDVKMKEKGDIPEGYSVSREKKERFSLILESASTNQTSMYLCASSLSGRERQYFGPGTRLTVL.

The V and J genes are TRBV19 and TRBJ1-5; 9 bases align to TRBD1. The CDR3 spans 19 residues. The V and J ends lost 4 bases and 2 bases, in that order; junction bases with no gene match: 15. Germline values: CDR1 LNHDA, CDR2 SQIVND (reference sequence). The CDR3 nucleotides read TGTGCCAGTAGTACCTTGGGACAGGGAGCGAAGCGAGGCAATCAGCCCCAGCATTTT. It codes for CASSTLGQGAKRGNQPQHF.

Only a few counts were recorded for this clone. This chain links TRBV15 with TRBJ1-2; no clear D. The V end was cut by 1 base, the J end by 0 bases, with 3 bases between. The germline V gene encodes CDR1 LNHNV and CDR2 YYDKDF (reference sequence). This CDR3 spans 13 amino acids. The chain's CDR3 is CATSRVANYGYTF. DNA for the CDR3: TGTGCCACCAGCAGAGTCGCTAACTATGGCTACACCTTC.

The chain recombines TRBV18 with TRBJ2-5; 7 bases are a match to TRBD1. Trimming took 2 bases from V and 5 from J; bases not matched to a gene: 5. Germline CDR1 and CDR2: KGHSH and LQKENI. The length of the CDR3 is 14 residues. The CDR3 protein is CASSPRDRRETQYF. The CDR3 DNA sequence: TGTGCCAGCTCACCAAGGGACAGACGGGAGACCCAGTACTTC.

This sequence joins TRBV18 and TRBJ1-1; D perhaps matches TRBD1 (5 bases). The V and J ends lost 3 bases and 1 base respectively, with 9 bases between them. The CDR3 covers 14 residues. Germline CDR1 reads KGHSH; CDR2 reads LQKENI. The CDR3 here is CASSPGGWNTEAFF. The CDR3 DNA reads TGTGCCAGCTCACCGGGGGGGTGGAACACTGAAGCTTTCTTT.

V is TRBV7-2 and J is TRBJ2-2, with TRBD2 matching 13 bases. Germline-derived CDR1 and CDR2 are SGHTA and FQGNSA. Trimming took 8 bases from V and 5 from J; bases not matched to a gene: 5. The CDR3 consists of 15 residues. The CDR3 is CASGRLAGGTGELFF. The CDR3 DNA is TGTGCCAGCGGTCGACTAGCGGGGGGTACCGGGGAGCTGTTTTTT.

The chain is built from TRBV7-7 and TRBJ1-3, with D unresolved. The V and J ends lost 1 base and 2 bases respectively, with 9 bases between them. This CDR3 spans 15 amino acids. CDR1 SSHAT and CDR2 FNYEAQ come from the germline V gene (reference sequence). The CDR3 reads CASSLDAATGNTIYF. CDR3 sequence (DNA): TGTGCCAGCAGCTTAGATGCGGCAACTGGAAACACCATATATTTT.

The chain recombines TRBV6-6 with TRBJ2-6, with D perhaps TRBD1 (6 bases). Germline V gene lookup returns CDR1 MNHNY and CDR2 SVGAGI (reference sequence). V was clipped by 8 bases and J by 2 bases, with 10 bases between them. The CDR3 contains 14 residues. For the CDR3, the DNA is TGTGCCAGCGGGGGCCAAGCTGGGGCCAACGTCCTGACTTTC. It translates to CASGGQAGANVLTF.

CDR3 nucleotide sequence: TGTGGTCAGGGACAGCTGAACTATGGCTACACCTTC. It translates to CGQGQLNYGYTF. V and J are TRBV28 and TRBJ1-2; 7 bases line up with TRBD1. CDR3 length equals 12 residues. Germline V gene lookup returns CDR1 MDHEN and CDR2 SYDVKM.

The chain has TRBV9 and TRBJ2-1; 10 positions agree with TRBD2. Per the germline V gene, CDR1 is SGDLS and CDR2 is YYNGEE. The CDR3 is made up of 15 amino acids. V trimming: 4 bases; J trimming: 8 bases; junction bases outside the gene matches: 9. CDR3 in DNA: TGTGCCAGCAGCACCCGGACTAGCGGAGGGGATGAGCAGTTCTTC. Translated: CASSTRTSGGDEQFF.

This clone occurred a few times. The chain is built from TRBV4-1 and TRBJ2-7; 9 bases match TRBD2. Germline V gives CDR1 MGHRA, CDR2 YSYEKL. J gave up 2 bases and V 0 bases, and 8 bases lay outside the gene matches. The CDR3 totals 17 residues. CDR3 loop: CASSQDRGTSFTYEQYF. The CDR3 nucleotides read TGCGCCAGCAGCCAAGATAGAGGGACTAGCTTTACCTACGAGCAGTACTTC.

The gene calls are TRBV11-3 and TRBJ2-3; D gene ambiguous. The CDR3 runs 14 residues. Germline CDR1 and CDR2: SGHNT and YENEEA. Trimming left V 5 bases short and J 6 bases short, with 15 bases between. CDR3 protein: CASSPTPLGDTQYF. The CDR3 DNA sequence: TGTGCCAGCAGCCCGACGCCCTTGGGTGATACGCAGTATTTT.

V usage is TRBV4-1 and J usage is TRBJ1-1, with TRBD1 matching 8 bases. The CDR3 loop spans 15 amino acids. With 1 base clipped from V and 10 bases from J, the junction kept 11 bases outside the gene matches. CDR1 and CDR2 from the germline V gene are MGHRA and YSYEKL. Here the CDR3 reads CASSQGESSTGGAFF. CDR3 bases: TGCGCCAGCAGCCAAGGGGAAAGTTCAACAGGGGGAGCTTTCTTT.

The chain links TRBV7-2 to TRBJ1-5; a possible D gene is TRBD1 (5 bases). Between the trimmed V and J ends, which lost 5 bases and 1 base, there was a span of 21 bases. CDR1 SGHTA and CDR2 FQGNSA come from the germline V gene. The CDR3 sequence is 18 residues long. The CDR3 DNA follows: TGTGCCAGCAGCCCAAGCAACTGGGACCGGGAGAGCAATCAGCCCCAGCATTTT. Amino acid sequence: CASSPSNWDRESNQPQHF.

This clone came up once. V usage is TRBV5-1 and J usage is TRBJ2-3; 7 positions agree with TRBD2. The CDR3 is 13 residues long. The V gene end was trimmed by 6 bases and the J gene end by 6 bases; junction bases not matched to a gene: 7. CDR1 and CDR2 from the germline V gene are SGHRS and YFSETQ. The CDR3 coding sequence is TGCGCCAGCACCTCTAGCGGTGCGGATACGCAGTATTTT. Protein: CASTSSGADTQYF.

The chain combines TRBV7-2 with TRBJ2-1; 9 bases line up with TRBD2. The trim removed 1 base at V and 9 bases at J, leaving 7 bases unmatched. Germline V gene lookup returns CDR1 SGHTA and CDR2 FQGNSA. This CDR3 comprises 15 residues. The CDR3 loop reads CASSLESGGWVEQFF. The CDR3 DNA reads as TGTGCCAGCAGCTTAGAGAGCGGGGGGTGGGTTGAGCAGTTCTTC.